A few counts support the clone carrying this T cell receptor beta chain. Its antigen remains unidentified. Germline assignment: CDR1 SGHRS and CDR2 YFSETQ. Between the trimmed V and J ends, which lost 4 bases and 8 bases, there was a span of 15 bases. The CDR3 is 13 amino acids. Runs used v3.0 of the immunoSEQ assay and were done at survey level. TCRdb keeps only in-frame clones here, not all; method: immunoSEQ multiplex PCR. This table has around 20,000 clones, over 75% appearing once. These data come from a study of long-term antiretroviral therapy in people with HIV. The study, taken as a whole, reports: The repertoire was dominated at all time points by clones expanded before ART.

The chain joins TRBV5-1 to TRBJ1-2; possibly TRBD1 for D (6 bases). This receptor was taken from a woman aged 50 to 60 with HIV. Sequenced here: unsorted PBMCs, sampled 2.6 years after starting antiretroviral therapy. The chain's CDR3 is CASSNTYRDGYTF. CDR3 DNA sequence: TGCGCCAGCAGCAACACTTACAGGGACGGCTACACCTTC.